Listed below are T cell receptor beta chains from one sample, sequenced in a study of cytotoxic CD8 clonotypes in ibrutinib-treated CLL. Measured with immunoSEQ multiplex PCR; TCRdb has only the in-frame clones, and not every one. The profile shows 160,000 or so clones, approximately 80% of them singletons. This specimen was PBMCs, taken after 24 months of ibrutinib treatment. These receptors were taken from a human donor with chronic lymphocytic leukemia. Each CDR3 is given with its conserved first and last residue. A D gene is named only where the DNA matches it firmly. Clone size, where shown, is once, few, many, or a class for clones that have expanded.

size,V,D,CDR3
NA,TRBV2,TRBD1,CASSEQGAKGGELFF
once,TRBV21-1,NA,CASSKAYEQYF
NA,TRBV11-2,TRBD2,CASSYPGGGLTYYEQYF
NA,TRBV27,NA,CASSLRVSNYGYTF
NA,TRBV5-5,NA,CASSFPPNYGYTF
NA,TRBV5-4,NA,CASSLARGTNTGELFF
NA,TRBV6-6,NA,CASSYTTRPAYEQYF
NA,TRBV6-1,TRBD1,CASSEVRGTGFHGYTF
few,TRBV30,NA,CAWGREKLFF
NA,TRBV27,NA,CASSFYQNTEAFF
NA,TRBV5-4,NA,CASSPSPPLDYGYTF
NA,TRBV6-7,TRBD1,CARFSRTGQETQYF
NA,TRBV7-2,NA,CASSLVRGGTDTQYF
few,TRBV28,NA,CASSGGRELAKNIQYF
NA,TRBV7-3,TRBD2,CASSPAGTTSTDTQYF
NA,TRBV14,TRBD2,CASSHLAGASYEQFF
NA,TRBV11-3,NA,CASSLRGSYEQYF
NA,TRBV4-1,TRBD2,CASSQHAEWGTSGENEQFF
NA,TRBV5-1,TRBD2,CASSKLAGGNTDTQYF
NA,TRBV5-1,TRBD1,CASSWLTGPTGELFF
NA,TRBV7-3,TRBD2,CASSLVPSGRRNTGELFF
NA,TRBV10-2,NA,CASSESWGQETQYF
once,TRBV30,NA,CAWSLRRETQYF
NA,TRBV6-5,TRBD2,CASSYGREGHEQFF
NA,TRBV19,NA,CASRLLQETQYF
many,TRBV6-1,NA,CASRRQVGGEKLFF
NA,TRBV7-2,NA,CASSPRRGNEQFF
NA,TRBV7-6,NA,CASSQGLAHSPLHF
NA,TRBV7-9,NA,CASMGRTDTQYF
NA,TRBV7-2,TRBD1,CASSIVTGSSEAFF
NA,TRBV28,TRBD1,CASRTGNYGYTF
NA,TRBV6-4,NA,CASSPTRNHGELFF
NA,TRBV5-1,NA,CASSLVGGSSTEAFF
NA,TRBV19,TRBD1,CASSPQGQGYTEAFF
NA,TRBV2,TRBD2,CASSERLAGVSSYNEQFF